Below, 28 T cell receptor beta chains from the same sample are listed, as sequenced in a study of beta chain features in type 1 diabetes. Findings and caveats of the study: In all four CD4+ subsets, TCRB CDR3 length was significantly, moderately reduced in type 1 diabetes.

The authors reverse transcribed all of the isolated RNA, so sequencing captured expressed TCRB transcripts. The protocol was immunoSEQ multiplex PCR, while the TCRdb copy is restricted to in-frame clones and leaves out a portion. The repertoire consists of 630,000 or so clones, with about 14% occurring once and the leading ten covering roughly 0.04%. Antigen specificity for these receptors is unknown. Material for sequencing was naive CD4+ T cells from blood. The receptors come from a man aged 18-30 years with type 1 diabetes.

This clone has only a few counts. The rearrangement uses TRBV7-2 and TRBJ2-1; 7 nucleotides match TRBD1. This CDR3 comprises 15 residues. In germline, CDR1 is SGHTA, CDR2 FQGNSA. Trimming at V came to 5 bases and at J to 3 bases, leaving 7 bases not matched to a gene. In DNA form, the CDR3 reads TGTGCCAGCAGCCCCACGGGACAGCACTACAATGAGCAGTTCTTC. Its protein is CASSPTGQHYNEQFF.

The DNA of the CDR3 is TGCAGCGTTGATAGCAGGACCTATGGCTACACCTTC. It yields the protein CSVDSRTYGYTF. The genes are TRBV29-1 and TRBJ1-2; D gene uncertain. The CDR3 has 12 amino acids. V lost 3 bases and J lost 4, with 9 bases in between. Germline assignment: CDR1 SQVTM and CDR2 ANQGSEA.

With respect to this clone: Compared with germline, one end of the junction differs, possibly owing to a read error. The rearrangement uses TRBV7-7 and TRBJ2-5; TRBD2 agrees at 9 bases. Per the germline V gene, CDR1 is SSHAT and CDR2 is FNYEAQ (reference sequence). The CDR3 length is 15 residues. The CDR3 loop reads CASSFAPSGKETQYF. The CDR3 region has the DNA TGTGCTAGCAGCTTCGCCCCTAGCGGGAAAGAGACCCAGTACTTC.

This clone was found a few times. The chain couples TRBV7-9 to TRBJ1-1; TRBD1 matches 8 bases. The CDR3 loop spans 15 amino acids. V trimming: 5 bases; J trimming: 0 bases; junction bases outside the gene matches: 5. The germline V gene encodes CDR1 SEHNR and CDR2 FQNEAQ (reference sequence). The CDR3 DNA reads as TGTGCCAGCAGCCCTGGACAGGGCATGAACACTGAAGCTTTCTTT. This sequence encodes CASSPGQGMNTEAFF.

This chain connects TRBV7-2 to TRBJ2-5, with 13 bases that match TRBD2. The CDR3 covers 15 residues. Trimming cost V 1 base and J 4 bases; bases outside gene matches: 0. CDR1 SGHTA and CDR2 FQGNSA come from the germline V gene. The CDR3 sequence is CASSLGLAGGETQYF. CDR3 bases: TGTGCCAGCAGCTTAGGACTAGCGGGGGGAGAGACCCAGTACTTC.

CDR3 residues: CAWSSRQLEKLFF. In nucleotides, the CDR3 is TGTGCCTGGAGTTCCCGACAGCTTGAAAAACTGTTTTTT. The chain has TRBV30 and TRBJ1-4; the D gene is possibly TRBD1 (5 bases). The V gene lost 2 bases and the J gene lost 7 bases, with 11 bases spanning the gap. Per the germline V gene, CDR1 is GTSNPN and CDR2 is SVGIG (reference sequence). The CDR3 has 13 amino acids.

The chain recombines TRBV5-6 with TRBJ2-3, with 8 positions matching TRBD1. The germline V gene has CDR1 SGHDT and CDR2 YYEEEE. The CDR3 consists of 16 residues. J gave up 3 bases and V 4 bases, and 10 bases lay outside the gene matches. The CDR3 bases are TGTGCCAGCAGCGCCTGGACAGGGAGGACAACAGATACGCAGTATTTT. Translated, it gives CASSAWTGRTTDTQYF.

The CDR3 protein is CAWSPGTGYEQYF. The CDR3 DNA reads TGTGCCTGGAGTCCCGGGACAGGCTACGAGCAGTACTTC. The chain employs TRBV30 and TRBJ2-7; 8 bases fit TRBD1. V gave up 2 bases and J gave up 3 bases; unmatched junction bases: 3. Germline-derived CDR1 and CDR2 are GTSNPN and SVGIG (reference sequence). The CDR3 is made up of 13 amino acids. Full variable domain (missing parts from reference TRBV30 and TRBJ2-7): SQTIHQWPATLVQPVGSPLSLECTVEGTSNPNLYWYRQAAGRGLQLLFYSVGIGQISSEVPQNLSASRPQDRQFILSSKKLLLSDSGFYLCAWSPGTGYEQYFGPGTRLTVT.

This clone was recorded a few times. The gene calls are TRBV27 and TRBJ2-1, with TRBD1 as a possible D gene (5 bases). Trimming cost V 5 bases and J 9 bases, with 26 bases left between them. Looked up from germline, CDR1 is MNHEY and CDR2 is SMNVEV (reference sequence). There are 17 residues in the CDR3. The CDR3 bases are TGTGCCAGCAGTCCCACACCCGGCAGGGATAGCATCGGTGAGCAGTTCTTC. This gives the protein CASSPTPGRDSIGEQFF.

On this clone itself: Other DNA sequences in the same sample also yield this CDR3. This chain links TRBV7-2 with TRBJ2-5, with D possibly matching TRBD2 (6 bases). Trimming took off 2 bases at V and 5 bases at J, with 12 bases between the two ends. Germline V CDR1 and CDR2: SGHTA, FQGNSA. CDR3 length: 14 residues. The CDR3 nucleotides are TGTGCCAGCAGCTTACGCTCGGGGGAGGAGACCCAGTACTTC. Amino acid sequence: CASSLRSGEETQYF.

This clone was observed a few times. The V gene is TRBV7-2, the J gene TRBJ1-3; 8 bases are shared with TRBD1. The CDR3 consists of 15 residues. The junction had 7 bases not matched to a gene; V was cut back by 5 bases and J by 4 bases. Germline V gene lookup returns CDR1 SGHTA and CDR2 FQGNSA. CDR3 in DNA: TGTGCCAGCAGCGGGCAGACAGGGGCGGGAAACACCATATATTTT. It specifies CASSGQTGAGNTIYF.

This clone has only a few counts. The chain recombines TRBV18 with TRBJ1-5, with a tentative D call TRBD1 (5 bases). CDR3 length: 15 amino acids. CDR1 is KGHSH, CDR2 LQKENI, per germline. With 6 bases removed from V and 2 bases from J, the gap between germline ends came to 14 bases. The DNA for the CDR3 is TGTGCCAGCTCCCCCGGGGCCGGGGGCAATCAGCCCCAGCATTTT. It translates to CASSPGAGGNQPQHF.

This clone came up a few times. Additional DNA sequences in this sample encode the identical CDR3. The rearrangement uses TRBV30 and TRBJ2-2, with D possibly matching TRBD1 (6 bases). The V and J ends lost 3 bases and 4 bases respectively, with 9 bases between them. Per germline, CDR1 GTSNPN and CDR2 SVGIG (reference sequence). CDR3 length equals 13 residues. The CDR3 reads CAWSVRGTGELFF. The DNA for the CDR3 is TGTGCCTGGAGCGTCAGGGGCACCGGGGAGCTGTTTTTT.

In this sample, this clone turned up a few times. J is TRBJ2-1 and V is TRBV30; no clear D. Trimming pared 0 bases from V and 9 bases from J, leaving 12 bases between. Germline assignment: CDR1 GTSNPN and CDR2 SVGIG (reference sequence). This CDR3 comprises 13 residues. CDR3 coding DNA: TGTGCCTGGAGTGTACTTAGGATCGGTGAGCAGTTCTTC. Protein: CAWSVLRIGEQFF.

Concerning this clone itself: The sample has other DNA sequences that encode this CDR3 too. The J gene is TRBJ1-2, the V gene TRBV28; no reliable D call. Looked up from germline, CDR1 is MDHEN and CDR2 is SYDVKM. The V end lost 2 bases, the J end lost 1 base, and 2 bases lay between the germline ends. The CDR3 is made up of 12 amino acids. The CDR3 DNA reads TGTGCCAGCAGTTTAATTAACTATGGCTACACCTTC. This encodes CASSLINYGYTF.

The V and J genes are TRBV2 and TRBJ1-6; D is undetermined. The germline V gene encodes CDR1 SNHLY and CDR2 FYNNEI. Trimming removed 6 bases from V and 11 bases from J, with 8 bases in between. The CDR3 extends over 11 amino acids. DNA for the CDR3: TGTGCCAGCAGCGGCGGCGCACCCCTCCACTTT. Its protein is CASSGGAPLHF.

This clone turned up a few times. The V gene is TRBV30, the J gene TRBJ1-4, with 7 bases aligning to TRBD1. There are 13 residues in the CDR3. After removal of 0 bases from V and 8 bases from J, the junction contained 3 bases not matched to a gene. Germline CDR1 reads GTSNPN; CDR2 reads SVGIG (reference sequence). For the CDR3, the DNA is TGTGCCTGGAGTGTAAACAGGGGCGAAAAACTGTTTTTT. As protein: CAWSVNRGEKLFF.

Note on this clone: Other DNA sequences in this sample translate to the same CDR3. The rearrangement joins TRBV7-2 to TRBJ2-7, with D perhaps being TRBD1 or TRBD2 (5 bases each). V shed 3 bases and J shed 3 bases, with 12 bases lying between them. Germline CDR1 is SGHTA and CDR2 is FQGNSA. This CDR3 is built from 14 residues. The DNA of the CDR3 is TGTGCCAGCAGCTTGAATCGGGGCAACTACGAGCAGTACTTC. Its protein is CASSLNRGNYEQYF.

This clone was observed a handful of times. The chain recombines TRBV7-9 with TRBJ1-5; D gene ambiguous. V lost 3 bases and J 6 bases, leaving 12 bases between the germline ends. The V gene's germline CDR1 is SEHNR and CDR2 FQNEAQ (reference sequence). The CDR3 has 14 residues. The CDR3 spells CASSFLEEAQPQHF. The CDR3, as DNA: TGTGCCAGCAGCTTTCTAGAAGAGGCTCAGCCCCAGCATTTT.

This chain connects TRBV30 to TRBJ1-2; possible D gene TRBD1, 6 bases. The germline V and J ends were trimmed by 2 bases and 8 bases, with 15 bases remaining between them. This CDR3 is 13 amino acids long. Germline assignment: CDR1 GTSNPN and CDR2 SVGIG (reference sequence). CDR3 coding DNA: TGTGCCTGGAGTCCGACAGGTCCTTGGGGCTACACCTTC. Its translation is CAWSPTGPWGYTF. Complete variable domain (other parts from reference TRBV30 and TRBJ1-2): SQTIHQWPATLVQPVGSPLSLECTVEGTSNPNLYWYRQAAGRGLQLLFYSVGIGQISSEVPQNLSASRPQDRQFILSSKKLLLSDSGFYLCAWSPTGPWGYTFGSGTRLTVV.

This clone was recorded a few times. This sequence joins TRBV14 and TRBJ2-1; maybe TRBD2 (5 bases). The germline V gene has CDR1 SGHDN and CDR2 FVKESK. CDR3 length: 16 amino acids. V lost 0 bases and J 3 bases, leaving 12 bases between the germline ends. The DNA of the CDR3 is TGTGCCAGCAGCCAAGAGGGCCCCGCGGGCTACAATGAGCAGTTCTTC. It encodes CASSQEGPAGYNEQFF.

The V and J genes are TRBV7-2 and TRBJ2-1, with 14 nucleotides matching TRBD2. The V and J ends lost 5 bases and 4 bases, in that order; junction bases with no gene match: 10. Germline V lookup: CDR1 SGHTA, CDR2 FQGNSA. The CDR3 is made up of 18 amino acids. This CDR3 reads CASSPRGLAGAIYNEQFF. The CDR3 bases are TGTGCCAGCAGCCCCCGGGGACTAGCGGGGGCGATATACAATGAGCAGTTCTTC.

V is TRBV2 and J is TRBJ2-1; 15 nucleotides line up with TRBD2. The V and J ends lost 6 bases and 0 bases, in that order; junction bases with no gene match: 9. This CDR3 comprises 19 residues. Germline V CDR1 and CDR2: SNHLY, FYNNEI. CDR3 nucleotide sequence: TGTGCCAGCAGACGTCCCGGGACTAGCGGGAGGTACTCCTACAATGAGCAGTTCTTC. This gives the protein CASRRPGTSGRYSYNEQFF.

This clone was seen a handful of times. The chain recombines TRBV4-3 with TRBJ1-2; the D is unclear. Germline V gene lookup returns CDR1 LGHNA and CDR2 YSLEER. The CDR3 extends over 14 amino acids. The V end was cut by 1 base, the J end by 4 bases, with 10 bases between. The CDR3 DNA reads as TGCGCCAGCAGCCAAGGGACTTTTCGCTATGGCTACACCTTC. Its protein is CASSQGTFRYGYTF.

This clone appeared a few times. The CDR3 here is CSVEKGVSGANVLTF. The CDR3 region has the DNA TGCAGCGTTGAGAAGGGAGTCTCTGGGGCCAACGTCCTGACTTTC. The V and J genes are TRBV29-1 and TRBJ2-6, with D tentatively TRBD2 (5 bases). The CDR3 consists of 15 residues. The V end lost 3 bases, the J end lost 0 bases, and 9 bases lay between the germline ends. The germline gives CDR1 SQVTM, CDR2 ANQGSEA.

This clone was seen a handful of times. As DNA, the CDR3 is TGTGCCAGCTCAACGGACAGGGCGTATGGCTACACCTTC. It is translated as CASSTDRAYGYTF. V gene TRBV18 combines with J gene TRBJ1-2; 8 bases agree with TRBD1. Germline CDR1 KGHSH, CDR2 LQKENI. The CDR3 loop spans 13 amino acids. V lost 5 bases, J lost 5 bases, and 4 bases stayed unmatched.

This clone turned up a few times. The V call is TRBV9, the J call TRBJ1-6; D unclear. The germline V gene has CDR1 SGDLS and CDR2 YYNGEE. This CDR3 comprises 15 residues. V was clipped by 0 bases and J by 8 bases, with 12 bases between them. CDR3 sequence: CASSVVGENDSPLHF. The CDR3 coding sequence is TGTGCCAGCAGCGTAGTCGGGGAAAATGATTCACCCCTCCACTTT.

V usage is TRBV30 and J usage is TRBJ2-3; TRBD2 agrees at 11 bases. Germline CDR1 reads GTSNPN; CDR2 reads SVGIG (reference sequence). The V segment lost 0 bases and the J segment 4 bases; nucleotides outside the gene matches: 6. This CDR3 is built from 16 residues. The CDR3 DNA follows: TGTGCCTGGAGTGTTGGGCTAGCGGGGGGTGCAGATACGCAGTATTTT. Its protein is CAWSVGLAGGADTQYF.